A single TCR beta chain is shown here with its context. Its antigen has not been determined. No quality values exist for individual bases; no much larger clone is one base distant. CDR1 and CDR2 were assigned from the germline V gene (reference sequence) as GTSNPN and SVGIG. The junction carries 13 bases between V and J, which are trimmed by 5 bases and 0 bases respectively. The CDR3 covers 14 residues, taking in both the cysteine and the phenylalanine. Of all the DNA, just the CDR3 is kept, 42 bases in frame from base 1. Receptors were amplified or captured by the immunoSEQ multiplex PCR assay. RNA was extracted from all samples and reverse transcribed into cDNA, which served as template for TCR sequencing. First-strand cDNA was synthesized with SuperScript III using a 2:1 mix of oligo-dT and random hexamers. A synthetic immune receptor repertoire was used to assess amplification bias, and residual bias was removed computationally. On the study's bioinformatics: After raw reads were preprocessed to remove errors, the CDR3 was defined following IMGT conventions as running from the conserved cysteine to phenylalanine. Clonality was calculated as 1 minus Shannon entropy normalized by log2 of the number of productive unique TCRs. Whether scalp clones were CD4 or CD8 was inferred by matching scalp TCRbeta sequences against CD4 and CD8 repertoires sorted from blood. TCRdb stores this immuneACCESS table with in-frame sequences only. Part of the clones is absent; in the studies checked, under half of the shortfall reflects unresolved V genes, and no reason is known for the rest. The DNA was the basis for D and trimming; V, J and clone size are from that table. A total of some 110,000 clones appear in this sample, roughly 50% of them only once. Around 30% of the sample rests with the top ten.

These data originate in a study of CD8+ T cells in alopecia areata (dated by TCRdb to the late 2010s). About the study as a whole: Treated patients were enrolled in an open-label pilot trial of oral tofacitinib, 5 to 10 mg twice daily, for moderate-to-severe alopecia areata. Patients stayed on tofacitinib for 6 to 18 months and then had 6 months of follow-up off drug so that delayed response and recurrence could be assessed. In treated patients, disease severity was measured using the SALT score, which gives the percentage of scalp surface area affected. To study T cell clonal expansion in alopecia areata, the researchers applied high-throughput TCRbeta sequencing to both the C3H/HeJ mouse model and human patients. Human TCRbeta sequencing covered scalp tissue and sorted CD4+ and CD8+ peripheral blood T cells from patchy and totalis/universalis alopecia areata patients and healthy controls. Biopsies were taken from tofacitinib-treated patients at baseline and again at 4 and 24 weeks into treatment, and several of those patients also had a later scalp biopsy. Scalp clonality was compared among normal scalp (n=4), patchy alopecia areata scalp (n=8), and alopecia totalis/universalis scalp (n=8). RNA came from the PAXgene miRNA kit for fixed scalp, the miRNeasy kit for PBMCs, and the RNeasy kit for mouse skin. immunoSEQ multiplex PCR using 35 Vbeta forward primers and 13 Jbeta reverse primers was used to amplify TCRbeta CDR3 regions. Overall results and qualifications from the work: Many expanded lesional clones were found to persist in scalp and blood during tofacitinib treatment, and relapse after treatment cessation may be partly explained by this persistence. Shared TCR sequences between patients were less evident than in mice, which may be partly attributable to HLA diversity in the patient population. Compared with normal scalp, lesional scalp, particularly in alopecia totalis/universalis, had higher clonality and more expanded CD8+ clones, which suggests antigenic drive. Scalp TCR repertoire analysis is complicated because resident alphabeta T cells in normal human skin are also sequenced, whereas mouse skin is dominated by gammadelta T cells. The treated cohort was small, with a single nonresponder, so links between baseline CD8+ expansion and response need larger studies. Scalp clonality and the number of expanded CD8+ clones among the top 100 scalp clones were significantly decreased by tofacitinib.

The time point tag for this specimen amounts to: around 4 weeks on oral tofacitinib. The meaning of the sample's treatment or condition label: oral pan-JAK inhibitor, 5-10 mg twice daily. From alopecia areata patients, peripheral blood was collected along with lesional scalp punch biopsies. PBMCs were separated by density centrifugation and stained for CD3, CD4 and CD8, after which CD4+ and CD8+ T cells were sorted on a FACSAria. The sequence came from a human donor with alopecia areata. Sequenced here: CD8+ T cells sorted from blood, sampled at week 4, from a patient treated with tofacitinib. Recombination connected TRBV30 to TRBJ1-1, with the D gene uncertain. The DNA sequence follows: TGTGCCTGGGCTCTCCAGGTCATGAACACTGAAGCTTTCTTT. Its translation reads: CAWALQVMNTEAFF.